This TCR beta chain was identified in a study of naive and memory T cell subsets. Findings and limits, study-wide: In CD4 and CD8 cells, diversity dropped from naive through EMRA. Naive repertoires, especially CD8, held a few larger clonotypes, possibly memory cells re-expressing CD45RA. Over 95% of naive TCR sequences appeared only once after error correction, unlike memory subsets.

V lost 4 bases, J lost 4 bases, and 11 bases lay in between. This CDR3 has 14 residues. CMV status came from CD4+ IFNgamma after overnight CMV lysate stimulation. Two oligonucleotides, mixed equimolar, formed the beta constant-region primer covering TRBC1 and TRBC2. Nested alpha and beta constant-region primers with the SP2 primer drove four PCR rounds on ligated cDNA. Each CDR3 protein gets one entry after TCRdb re-called the UMI-ligation and nested PCR reads with MiXCR. The table shows 150,000 or so distinct CDR3 sequences, with about 20% occurring only once. This clonotype turned up a few times. No antigen is known for it.

The sequenced sample was naive CD4+ T cells from blood. V is TRBV12-3 or TRBV12-4 and J is TRBJ2-1, with a possible D match to TRBD1 (5 bases). The TCR was taken from a human donor in good health. CDR3 nucleotides: TGTGCCAGCAGTTATGACAGAAATTACAATGAGCAGTTCTTC. It codes for CASSYDRNYNEQFF.